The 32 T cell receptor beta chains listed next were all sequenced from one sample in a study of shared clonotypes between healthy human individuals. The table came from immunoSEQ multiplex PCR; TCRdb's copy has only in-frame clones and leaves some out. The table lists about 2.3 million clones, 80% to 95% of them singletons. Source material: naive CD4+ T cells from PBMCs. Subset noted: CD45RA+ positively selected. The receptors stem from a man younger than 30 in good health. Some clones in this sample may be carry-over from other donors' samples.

CDR3: CASSPLAPSSGANVLTF. In DNA, the CDR3 is TGTGCCAGCAGCCCACTAGCTCCCAGCTCTGGGGCCAACGTCCTGACTTTC. V gene TRBV11-1 combines with J gene TRBJ2-6; possibly TRBD2 for D (6 bases). With 5 bases removed from V and 0 bases from J, the gap between germline ends came to 14 bases. The CDR3 loop spans 17 amino acids. The germline gives CDR1 SGHAT, CDR2 FQDESV (reference sequence).

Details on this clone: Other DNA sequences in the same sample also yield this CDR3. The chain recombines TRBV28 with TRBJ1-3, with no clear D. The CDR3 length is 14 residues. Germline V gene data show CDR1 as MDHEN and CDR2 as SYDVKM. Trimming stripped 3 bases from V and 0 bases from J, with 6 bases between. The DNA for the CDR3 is TGTGCCAGCAGTTTTGGGTACTCTGGAAACACCATATATTTT. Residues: CASSFGYSGNTIYF.

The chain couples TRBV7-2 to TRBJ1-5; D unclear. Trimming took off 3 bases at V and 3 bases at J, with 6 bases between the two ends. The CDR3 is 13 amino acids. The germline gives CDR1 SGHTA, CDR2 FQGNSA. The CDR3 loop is CASSLIANQPQHF. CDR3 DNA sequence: TGTGCCAGCAGCTTGATAGCCAATCAGCCCCAGCATTTT.

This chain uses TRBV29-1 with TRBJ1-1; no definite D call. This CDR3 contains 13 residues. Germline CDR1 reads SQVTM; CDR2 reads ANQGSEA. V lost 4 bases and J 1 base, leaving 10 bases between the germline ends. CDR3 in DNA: TGCAGCGTTGTGACGGATAGGAACACTGAAGCTTTCTTT. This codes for CSVVTDRNTEAFF.

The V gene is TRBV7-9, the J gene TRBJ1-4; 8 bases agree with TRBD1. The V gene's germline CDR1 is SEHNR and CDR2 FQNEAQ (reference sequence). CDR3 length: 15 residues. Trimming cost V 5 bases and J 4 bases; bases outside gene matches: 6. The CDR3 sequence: CASSNGQGGNEKLFF. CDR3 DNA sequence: TGTGCCAGCAGCAACGGACAGGGTGGTAATGAAAAACTGTTTTTT.

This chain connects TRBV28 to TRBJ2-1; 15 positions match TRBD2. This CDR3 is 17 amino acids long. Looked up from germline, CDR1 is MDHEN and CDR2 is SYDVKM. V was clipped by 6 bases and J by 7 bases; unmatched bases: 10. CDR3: CASRPTQGLAGGNEQFF. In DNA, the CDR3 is TGTGCCAGCAGACCGACCCAAGGACTAGCGGGAGGGAATGAGCAGTTCTTC.

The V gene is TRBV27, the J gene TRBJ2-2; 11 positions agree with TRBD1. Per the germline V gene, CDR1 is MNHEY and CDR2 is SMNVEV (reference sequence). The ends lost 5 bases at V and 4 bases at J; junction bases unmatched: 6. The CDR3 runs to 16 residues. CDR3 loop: CASSPRGTGGTGELFF. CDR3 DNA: TGTGCCAGCAGTCCACGGGGGACAGGGGGCACCGGGGAGCTGTTTTTT.

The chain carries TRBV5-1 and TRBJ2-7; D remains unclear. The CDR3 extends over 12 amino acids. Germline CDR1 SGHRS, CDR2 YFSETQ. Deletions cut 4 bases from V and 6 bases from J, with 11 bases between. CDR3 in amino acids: CASSLPVSEQYF. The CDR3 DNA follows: TGCGCCAGCAGCCTACCCGTTAGCGAGCAGTACTTC.

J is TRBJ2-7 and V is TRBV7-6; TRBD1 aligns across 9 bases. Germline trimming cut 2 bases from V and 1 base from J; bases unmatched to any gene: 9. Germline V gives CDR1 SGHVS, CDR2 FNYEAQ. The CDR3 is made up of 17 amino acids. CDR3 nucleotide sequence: TGTGCCAGCAGCTTATCCCCGACAGGGGGACCGTCCTACGAGCAGTACTTC. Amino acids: CASSLSPTGGPSYEQYF.

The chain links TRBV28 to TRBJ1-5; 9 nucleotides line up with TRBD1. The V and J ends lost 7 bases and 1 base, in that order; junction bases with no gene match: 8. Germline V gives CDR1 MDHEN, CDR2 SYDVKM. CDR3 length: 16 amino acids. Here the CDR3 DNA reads TGTGCCAGCATTACACAGGGGGCGAGGAGCAATCAGCCCCAGCATTTT. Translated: CASITQGARSNQPQHF. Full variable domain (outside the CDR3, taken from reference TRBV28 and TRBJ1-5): DVKVTQSSRYLVKRTGEKVFLECVQDMDHENMFWYRQDPGLGLRLIYFSYDVKMKEKGDIPEGYSVSREKKERFSLILESASTNQTSMYLCASITQGARSNQPQHFGDGTRLSIL.

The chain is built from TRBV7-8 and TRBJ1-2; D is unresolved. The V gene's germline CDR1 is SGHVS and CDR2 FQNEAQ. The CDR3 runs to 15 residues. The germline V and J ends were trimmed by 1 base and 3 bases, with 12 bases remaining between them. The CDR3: CASSLGGVVYYGYTF. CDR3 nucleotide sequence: TGTGCCAGCAGCTTAGGGGGTGTGGTGTACTATGGCTACACCTTC.

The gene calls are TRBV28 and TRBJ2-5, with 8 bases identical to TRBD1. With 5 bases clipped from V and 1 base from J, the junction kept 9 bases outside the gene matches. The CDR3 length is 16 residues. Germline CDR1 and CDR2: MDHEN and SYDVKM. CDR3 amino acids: CASSRPGQGGQETQYF. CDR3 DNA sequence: TGTGCCAGCAGTCGACCAGGACAGGGTGGCCAAGAGACCCAGTACTTC.

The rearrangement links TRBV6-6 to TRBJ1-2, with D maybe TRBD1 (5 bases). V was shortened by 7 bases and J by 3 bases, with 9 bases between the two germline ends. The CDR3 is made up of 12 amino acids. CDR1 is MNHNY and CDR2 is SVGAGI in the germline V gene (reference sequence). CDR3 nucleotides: TGTGCCAGCAATCGGGGGGACTATGGCTACACCTTC. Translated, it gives CASNRGDYGYTF.

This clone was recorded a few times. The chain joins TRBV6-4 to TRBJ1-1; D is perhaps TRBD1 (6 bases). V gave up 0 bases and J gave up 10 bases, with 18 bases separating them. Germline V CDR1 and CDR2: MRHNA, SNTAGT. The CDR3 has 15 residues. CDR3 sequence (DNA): TGTGCCAGCAGTGACTCGGGCTCCACAGGGAGAGTAGCTTTCTTT. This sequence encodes CASSDSGSTGRVAFF.

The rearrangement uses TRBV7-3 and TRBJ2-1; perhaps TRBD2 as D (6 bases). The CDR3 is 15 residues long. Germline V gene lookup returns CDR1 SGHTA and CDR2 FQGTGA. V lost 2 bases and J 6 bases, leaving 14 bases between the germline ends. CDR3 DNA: TGTGCCAGCAGCTTATCTGGGGGGTATGGCAATGAGCAGTTCTTC. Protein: CASSLSGGYGNEQFF.

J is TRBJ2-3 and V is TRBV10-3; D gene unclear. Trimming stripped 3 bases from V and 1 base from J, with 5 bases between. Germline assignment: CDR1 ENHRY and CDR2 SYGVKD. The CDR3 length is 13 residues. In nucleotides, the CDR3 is TGTGCCATCAGTGATGCGGGCACAGATACGCAGTATTTT. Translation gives CAISDAGTDTQYF.

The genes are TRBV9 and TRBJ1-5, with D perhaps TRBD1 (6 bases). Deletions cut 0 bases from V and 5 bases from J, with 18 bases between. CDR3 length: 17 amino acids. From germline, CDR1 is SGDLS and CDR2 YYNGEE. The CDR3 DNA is TGTGCCAGCAGCGTAGAGAGGGGGGCGCAGGGAGATCAGCCCCAGCATTTT. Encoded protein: CASSVERGAQGDQPQHF.

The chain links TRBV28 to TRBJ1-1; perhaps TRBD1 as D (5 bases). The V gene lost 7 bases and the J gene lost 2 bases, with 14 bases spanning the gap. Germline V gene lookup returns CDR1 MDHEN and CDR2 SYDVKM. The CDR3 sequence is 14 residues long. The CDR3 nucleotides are TGTGCCAGCACCTTTGGGGGGGGAAACACTGAAGCTTTCTTT. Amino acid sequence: CASTFGGGNTEAFF.

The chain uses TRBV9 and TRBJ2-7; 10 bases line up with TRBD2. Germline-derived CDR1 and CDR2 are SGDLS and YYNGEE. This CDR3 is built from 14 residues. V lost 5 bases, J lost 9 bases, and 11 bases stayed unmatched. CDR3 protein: CASSFSGRTEGQYF. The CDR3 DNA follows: TGTGCCAGCAGTTTTAGCGGGAGGACCGAAGGGCAGTACTTC.

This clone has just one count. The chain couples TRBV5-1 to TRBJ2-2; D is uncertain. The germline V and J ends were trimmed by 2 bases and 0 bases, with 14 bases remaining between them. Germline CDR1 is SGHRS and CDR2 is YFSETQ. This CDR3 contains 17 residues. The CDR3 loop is CASSLRADIANTGELFF. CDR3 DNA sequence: TGCGCCAGCAGCTTAAGAGCAGACATAGCGAACACCGGGGAGCTGTTTTTT.

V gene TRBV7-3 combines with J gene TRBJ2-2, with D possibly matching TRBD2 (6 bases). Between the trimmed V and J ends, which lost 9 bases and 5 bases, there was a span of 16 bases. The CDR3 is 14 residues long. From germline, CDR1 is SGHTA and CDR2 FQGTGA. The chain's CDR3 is CASRPTGETGELFF. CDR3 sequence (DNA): TGTGCCAGTCGCCCGACGGGGGAGACCGGGGAGCTGTTTTTT. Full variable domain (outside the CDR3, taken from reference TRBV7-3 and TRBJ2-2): GAGVSQTPSNKVTEKGKYVELRCDPISGHTALYWYRQSLGQGPEFLIYFQGTGAADDSGLPNDRFFAVRPEGSVSTLKIQRTERGDSAVYLCASRPTGETGELFFGEGSRLTVL.

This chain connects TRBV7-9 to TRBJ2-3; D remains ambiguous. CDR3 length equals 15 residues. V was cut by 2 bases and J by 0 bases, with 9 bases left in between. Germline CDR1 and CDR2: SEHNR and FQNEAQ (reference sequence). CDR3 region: CASSLRNPSTDTQYF. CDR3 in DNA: TGTGCCAGCAGCTTACGCAACCCTAGCACAGATACGCAGTATTTT.

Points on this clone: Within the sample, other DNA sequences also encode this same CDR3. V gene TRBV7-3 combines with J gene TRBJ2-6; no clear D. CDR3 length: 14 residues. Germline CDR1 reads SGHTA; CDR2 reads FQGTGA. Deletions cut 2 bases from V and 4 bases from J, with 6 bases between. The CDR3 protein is CASSLFGGANVLTF. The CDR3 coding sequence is TGTGCCAGCAGCTTATTCGGAGGGGCCAACGTCCTGACTTTC.

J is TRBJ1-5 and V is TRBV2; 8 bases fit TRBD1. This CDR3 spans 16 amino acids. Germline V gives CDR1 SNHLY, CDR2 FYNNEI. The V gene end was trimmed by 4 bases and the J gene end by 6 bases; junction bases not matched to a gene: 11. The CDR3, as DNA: TGTGCCAGCAGTGCCATCTCAGGGGGCGCAGGTCAGCCCCAGCATTTT. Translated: CASSAISGGAGQPQHF.

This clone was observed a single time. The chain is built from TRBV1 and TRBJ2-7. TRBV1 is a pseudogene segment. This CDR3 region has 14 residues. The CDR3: CTSSLKTRFYEQYF. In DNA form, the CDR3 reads TGCACCAGCAGCCTAAAGACCCGCTTCTACGAGCAGTACTTC.

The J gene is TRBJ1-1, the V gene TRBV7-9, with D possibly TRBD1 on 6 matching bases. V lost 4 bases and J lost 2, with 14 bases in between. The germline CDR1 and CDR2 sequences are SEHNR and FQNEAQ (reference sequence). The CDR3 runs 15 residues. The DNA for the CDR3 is TGTGCCAGCAGCTCGCCGACAGGTAAAAACACTGAAGCTTTCTTT. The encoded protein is CASSSPTGKNTEAFF.

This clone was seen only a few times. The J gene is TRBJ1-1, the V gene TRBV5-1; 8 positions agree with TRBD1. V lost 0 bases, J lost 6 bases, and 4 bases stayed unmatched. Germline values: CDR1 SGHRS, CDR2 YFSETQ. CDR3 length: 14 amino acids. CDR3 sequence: CASSLEGQVSEAFF. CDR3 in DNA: TGCGCCAGCAGCTTGGAGGGACAGGTCTCTGAAGCTTTCTTT. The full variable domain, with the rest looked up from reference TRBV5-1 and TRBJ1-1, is KAGVTQTPRYLIKTRGQQVTLSCSPISGHRSVSWYQQTPGQGLQFLFEYFSETQRNKGNFPGRFSGRQFSNSRSEMNVSTLELGDSALYLCASSLEGQVSEAFFGQGTRLTVV.

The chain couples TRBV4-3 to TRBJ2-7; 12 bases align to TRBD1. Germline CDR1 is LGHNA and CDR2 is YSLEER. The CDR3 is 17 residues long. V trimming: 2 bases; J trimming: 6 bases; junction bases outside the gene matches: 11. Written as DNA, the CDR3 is TGCGCCAGCAGCCAACAAACTGGGACAGGGGGCGTGGGCGAGCAGTACTTC. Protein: CASSQQTGTGGVGEQYF.

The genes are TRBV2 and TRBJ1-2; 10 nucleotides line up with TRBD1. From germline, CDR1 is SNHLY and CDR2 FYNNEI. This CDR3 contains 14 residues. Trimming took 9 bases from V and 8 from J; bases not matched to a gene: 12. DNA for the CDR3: TGTGCCAGTTCCTCAAAGACAGGGGGCCGAGGCTACACCTTC. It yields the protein CASSSKTGGRGYTF. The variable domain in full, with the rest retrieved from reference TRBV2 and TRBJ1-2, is EPEVTQTPSHQVTQMGQEVILRCVPISNHLYFYWYRQILGQKVEFLVSFYNNEISEKSEIFDDQFSVERPDGSNFTLKIRSTKLEDSAMYFCASSSKTGGRGYTFGSGTRLTVV.

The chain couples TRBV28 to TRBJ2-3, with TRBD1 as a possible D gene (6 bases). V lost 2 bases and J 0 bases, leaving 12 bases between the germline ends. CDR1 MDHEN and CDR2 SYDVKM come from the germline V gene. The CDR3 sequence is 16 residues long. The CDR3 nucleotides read TGTGCCAGCAGTTTACTAGGGCAGGGGAGCACAGATACGCAGTATTTT. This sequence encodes CASSLLGQGSTDTQYF.

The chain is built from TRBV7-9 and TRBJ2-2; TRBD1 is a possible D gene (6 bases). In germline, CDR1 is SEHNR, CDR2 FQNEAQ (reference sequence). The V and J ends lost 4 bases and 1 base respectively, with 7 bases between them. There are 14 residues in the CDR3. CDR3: CASSSDRNTGELFF. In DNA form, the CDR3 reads TGTGCCAGCAGCTCGGACAGGAACACCGGGGAGCTGTTTTTT. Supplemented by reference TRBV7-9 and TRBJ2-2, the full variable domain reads DTGVSQNPRHKITKRGQNVTFRCDPISEHNRLYWYRQTLGQGPEFLTYFQNEAQLEKSRLLSDRFSAERPKGSFSTLEIQRTEQGDSAMYLCASSSDRNTGELFFGEGSRLTVL.

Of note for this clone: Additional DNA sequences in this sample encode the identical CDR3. The CDR3 reads CASSRDRGTDTQYF. CDR3 in DNA: TGTGCCAGTAGTAGAGACAGGGGCACAGATACGCAGTATTTT. The gene calls are TRBV19 and TRBJ2-3; 7 positions agree with TRBD1. The trim removed 4 bases at V and 1 base at J, leaving 2 bases unmatched. This CDR3 has 14 residues. Per germline, CDR1 LNHDA and CDR2 SQIVND (reference sequence).